This T cell receptor (beta chain) was sequenced in a study of cytotoxic CD8 clonotypes in ibrutinib-treated CLL. The wider study: Within the patient group, eleven to twelve were relapsed/refractory and approximately 14 treatment-naive, and 17 to 18 were IGHV unmutated.

A remark on this clone: Its specificity is not known.

Study findings and constraints: Clonality at baseline surpassed age-matched healthy donors and tracked circulating CD8+ T-cell counts. Treatment left the uncommon public clonotypes either contracted or stable in frequency. Clonality was elevated at ibrutinib response and had returned toward baseline at progression.

In germline, CDR1 is SGHDN, CDR2 FVKESK. The CDR3 runs to 15 residues. J lost 3 bases, V lost 4 bases, and 3 bases had no gene match. Here immunoSEQ multiplex PCR was the method, and the copy in TCRdb shows in-frame clones only, minus some. The table shows about 50,000 clones, with 83% occurring only once. The V call is TRBV14, the J call TRBJ1-4; 9 bases align to TRBD1. The sequence came from a human donor with chronic lymphocytic leukemia. This material consisted of PBMCs, taken after 24 months of ibrutinib treatment. The CDR3 here is CASSRDRGANEKLFF. Written as DNA, the CDR3 is TGTGCCAGCAGCCGCGACAGGGGGGCTAATGAAAAACTGTTTTTT.